The 10 T cell receptor beta chains given below trace back to one sample, sequenced in a study of blood T cell repertoires in COVID-19. Measured with immunoSEQ multiplex PCR; TCRdb has only the in-frame clones, and not every one. The data show about 480,000 clones, more than 75% seen once. The sequenced sample was PBMCs or T cells enriched from blood (not recorded which). All receptors come from a woman in her 40s who had recovered from COVID-19.

The chain is built from TRBV27 and TRBJ1-1, with 10 positions matching TRBD1. Trimming at V came to 6 bases and at J to 0 bases, leaving 4 bases not matched to a gene. Germline CDR1 reads MNHEY; CDR2 reads SMNVEV (reference sequence). The CDR3 spans 15 residues. CDR3 bases: TGTGCCAGCAGGACCGGGACAGGGGTGAACACTGAAGCTTTCTTT. Its translation: CASRTGTGVNTEAFF.

The genes are TRBV7-2 and TRBJ2-5; D is undetermined. V was pared by 1 base and J by 7 bases, with 13 bases between. Germline V lookup: CDR1 SGHTA, CDR2 FQGNSA. The CDR3 is 14 amino acids. The CDR3 region has the DNA TGTGCCAGCAGCTTAGAAGACTCACTGGGGACCCAGTACTTC. Translating gives CASSLEDSLGTQYF.

The chain employs TRBV11-3 and TRBJ2-4; D is undetermined. This CDR3 spans 15 amino acids. Trimming shortened V by 0 bases and J by 4 bases, and 10 bases separated the two germline ends. In germline, CDR1 is SGHNT, CDR2 YENEEA. Written as DNA, the CDR3 is TGTGCCAGCAGCTTAGAGTCTAATCCTAAAAACATTCAGTACTTC. Translating it yields CASSLESNPKNIQYF.

The genes are TRBV27 and TRBJ1-2, with TRBD1 matching over 8 bases. The CDR3 is made up of 17 amino acids. The germline V gene has CDR1 MNHEY and CDR2 SMNVEV (reference sequence). The V segment lost 8 bases and the J segment 0 bases; nucleotides outside the gene matches: 14. CDR3 sequence reads: CASGAETGTGPNYGYTF. The CDR3, as DNA: TGTGCCAGCGGGGCCGAGACGGGGACAGGCCCTAACTATGGCTACACCTTC.

In DNA, the CDR3 is TGTGCCAGCAGCATCCGGGACAGGGGGGTCACTGAAGCTTTCTTT. Translating it yields CASSIRDRGVTEAFF. The rearrangement uses TRBV27 and TRBJ1-1; 11 bases are a match to TRBD1. The CDR3 is 15 residues long. Germline CDR1 is MNHEY and CDR2 is SMNVEV (reference sequence). With V trimmed by 6 bases and J by 4 bases, 7 bases remained unmatched.

The chain links TRBV3-1 (or the pseudogene TRBV3-2) to TRBJ2-7; no definite D call. The germline gives CDR1 LGHDT, CDR2 YNNKEL (reference sequence). Trimming took 1 base from V and 0 from J, leaving 10 bases between them. This CDR3 comprises 15 residues. The CDR3: CASSQGYYLSYEQYF. Here the CDR3 DNA reads TGTGCCAGCAGCCAAGGATACTACCTCTCCTACGAGCAGTACTTC.

The chain links TRBV7-2 to TRBJ2-1; D gene unclear. Trimming pared 5 bases from V and 3 bases from J, leaving 11 bases between. Germline V CDR1 and CDR2: SGHTA, FQGNSA. CDR3 size: 14 residues. The CDR3 sequence: CASSPPWSYNEQFF. CDR3 bases: TGTGCCAGCAGCCCCCCGTGGAGCTACAATGAGCAGTTCTTC.

This chain links TRBV9 with TRBJ2-3, with D possibly matching TRBD1 (6 bases). The CDR3 loop spans 16 amino acids. Germline assignment: CDR1 SGDLS and CDR2 YYNGEE. With 0 bases removed from V and 0 bases from J, the gap between germline ends came to 11 bases. This CDR3 is CASSVVGGASTDTQYF. The CDR3 coding sequence is TGTGCCAGCAGCGTAGTAGGGGGTGCTAGCACAGATACGCAGTATTTT.

The chain carries TRBV25-1 and TRBJ2-5; TRBD1 might be the D (5 bases). The germline V gene has CDR1 MGHDK and CDR2 SYGVNS. CDR3 length equals 13 residues. V was clipped by 4 bases and J by 5 bases, with 11 bases between them. Written as DNA, the CDR3 is TGTGCCAGCAGTGGTCAGGGTTGGGAGACCCAGTACTTC. Translating it yields CASSGQGWETQYF. The full variable domain, rest sourced from reference TRBV25-1 and TRBJ2-5, is EADIYQTPRYLVIGTGKKITLECSQTMGHDKMYWYQQDPGMELHLIHYSYGVNSTEKGDLSSESTVSRIRTEHFPLTLESARPSHTSQYLCASSGQGWETQYFGPGTRLLVL.

The chain links TRBV13 to TRBJ2-1; tentative D call: TRBD1 (5 bases). Germline CDR1 is PRHDT and CDR2 is FYEKMQ (reference sequence). The CDR3 is made up of 15 amino acids. Trimming pared 1 base from V and 2 bases from J, leaving 9 bases between. CDR3 in DNA: TGTGCCAGCAGCTTAGCAGGGATTACCTACAATGAGCAGTTCTTC. Protein sequence: CASSLAGITYNEQFF.